This T cell receptor (beta chain) was captured by sequencing in a study of STAT5B mutations in CD4+ large granular lymphocyte leukemia. CDR1 is SGHDT and CDR2 is YYEEEE in the germline V gene. V dropped 0 bases and J dropped 2; count of bases not matched to a gene: 2. The CDR3 runs to 16 residues. Sequencing used immunoSEQ multiplex PCR; TCRdb keeps in-frame clones, though not all of them. The profile shows around 43,000 clones, about 86% of them singletons. This sequence originates from a human donor in good health. V is TRBV5-6 and J is TRBJ1-3; 10 bases align to TRBD1. Source material: CD4+ T cells from blood buffy coats. The DNA of the CDR3 is TGTGCCAGCAGCTTGGCTGGGACAGGGGCTGGAAACACCATATATTTT. Its protein is CASSLAGTGAGNTIYF.